This entry lists 10 T cell receptor beta chains sequenced from one sample in a study of blood T cells in healthy people across ages. Alongside a J-beta primer mix, a sample-barcoded 5' primer served in a second PCR lasting about 7 to 12 cycles. TCRdb reprocessed the 5' RACE reads with MiXCR, giving one entry per CDR3 protein. This table has about 1,800,000 distinct CDR3 sequences, under 30% appearing once. Sequencing used blood. The receptors were gathered from a woman younger than 45 in good health.

As for this clonotype: This may arise from a read error, as a much more abundant clone is one base away. The chain uses TRBV7-2 and TRBJ2-7; 9 bases fit TRBD2. The CDR3 length is 14 residues. The germline gives CDR1 SGHTA, CDR2 FQGNSA. Here the CDR3 reads CAGSMGLAPYEQYF. The DNA for the CDR3 is TGTGCCGGCAGCATGGGACTAGCCCCCTACGAGCAGTACTTC.

The sample holds one count of this clonotype. This chain joins TRBV6-5 and TRBJ2-3, with a tentative D call TRBD2 (5 bases). The CDR3 contains 16 residues. Trimming left V 6 bases short and J 1 base short, with 17 bases between. Germline V gene sequence: CDR1 MNHEY, CDR2 SVGAGI. DNA of the CDR3: TGTGCCAGCAGGGCACCGGGGAGTGGGGGCACAGATACGCAGTATTTT. The encoded protein is CASRAPGSGGTDTQYF.

The sample holds many counts of this clonotype. The genes are TRBV12-3 or TRBV12-4 and TRBJ2-3, with D hard to call. V was shortened by 6 bases and J by 4 bases, with 11 bases between the two germline ends. This CDR3 is 13 amino acids long. CDR3 in amino acids: CASSLGTADTQYF. CDR3 DNA: TGTGCCAGCAGCTTGGGTACGGCAGATACGCAGTATTTT.

This clonotype was seen a handful of times. The chain is built from TRBV9 and TRBJ2-6, with D perhaps assigned TRBD1 or TRBD2 (5 bases each). The V gene's germline CDR1 is SGDLS and CDR2 YYNGEE. The CDR3 has 16 residues. The V end was cut by 0 bases, the J end by 4 bases, with 11 bases between. The CDR3 reads CASSVVSGTGANVLTF. CDR3 bases: TGTGCCAGCAGCGTAGTATCAGGGACCGGGGCCAACGTCCTGACTTTC.

The rearrangement links TRBV7-9 to TRBJ2-7; TRBD1 agrees at 8 bases. There are 16 residues in the CDR3. Trimming removed 4 bases from V and 4 bases from J; junction bases left unmatched: 12. Germline CDR1 SEHNR, CDR2 FQNEAQ (reference sequence). CDR3: CASSSTPGQETYEQYF. The CDR3 DNA sequence: TGTGCCAGCAGCTCTACTCCGGGACAGGAAACTTACGAGCAGTACTTC.

Only a few counts were recorded for this clonotype. The chain joins TRBV7-9 to TRBJ2-7, with D unclear. The CDR3 is made up of 12 amino acids. Germline assignment: CDR1 SEHNR and CDR2 FQNEAQ (reference sequence). V lost 1 base to trimming and J lost 11 bases, with 12 bases between them. CDR3 region: CASSLGVSKKYF. In nucleotides, the CDR3 is TGTGCCAGCAGCTTAGGGGTTAGTAAGAAGTACTTC.

The rearrangement joins TRBV5-1 to TRBJ1-2, with D possibly TRBD1 on 5 matching bases. V was shortened by 5 bases and J by 1 base, with 6 bases between the two germline ends. Germline lookup yields CDR1 SGHRS and CDR2 YFSETQ. The CDR3 is 12 residues long. CDR3 residues: CASRGVNYGYTF. In DNA, the CDR3 is TGCGCCAGCAGAGGGGTTAACTATGGCTACACCTTC.

For the CDR3, the DNA is TGCAGTGCTAGTGGGCCAGGGGCAGATACGCAGTATTTT. It is translated as CSASGPGADTQYF. V usage is TRBV20-1 and J usage is TRBJ2-3; D is possibly TRBD1 (6 bases). Trimming pared 3 bases from V and 4 bases from J, leaving 11 bases between. This CDR3 spans 13 amino acids. Germline V gene data show CDR1 as DFQATT and CDR2 as SNEGSKA (reference sequence).

This clonotype was seen many times. The chain is built from TRBV5-1 and TRBJ2-7; no definite D call. Germline assignment: CDR1 SGHRS and CDR2 YFSETQ. The CDR3 has 12 residues. With 5 bases removed from V and 1 base from J, the gap between germline ends came to 7 bases. The DNA for the CDR3 is TGCGCCAGCAGATCCCATTCCTACGAGCAGTACTTC. Translating it yields CASRSHSYEQYF.

The CDR3: CSVEGTSGGLRNEQFF. CDR3 bases: TGCAGCGTCGAGGGGACTAGCGGGGGGTTGAGGAATGAGCAGTTCTTC. V is TRBV29-1 and J is TRBJ2-1, with TRBD2 matching over 15 bases. This CDR3 contains 16 residues. V shed 6 bases, J shed 7 bases, and the junction held 10 bases outside the gene matches. The V gene's germline CDR1 is SQVTM and CDR2 ANQGSEA.